This T cell receptor beta chain came from a study of Graves' ophthalmopathy and Graves' hyperthyroidism. For repertoire sequencing, the TCR beta CDR3 regions were amplified from RNA transcripts. HTBI primers were used in a first-round RT-PCR, which preceded a second-round multiplex PCR. MiXCR was run by TCRdb on the multiplex PCR reads, yielding one entry per CDR3 protein. The data contain approximately 460,000 distinct CDR3 sequences, roughly 14% of them singletons. This clonotype was detected many times. Its antigen is still unknown. V lost 5 bases to trimming and J lost 2 bases; unmatched junction nucleotides: 7. Germline V gives CDR1 MDHEN, CDR2 SYDVKM. The CDR3 sequence is 15 residues long. Overall study findings and caveats: Prediction of ophthalmopathy progression reached roughly 64% sensitivity and 72% to 75% specificity. In blood, most expanded thyroid clonotypes above 0.001 frequency were also detected.

Symptoms, serum thyroxine and TRAb, thyroid ultrasound, and orbital computed tomography formed the diagnostic basis. It was from about 9.1 ml of fresh peripheral blood that the PBMCs came. The TCR was taken from a woman in her twenties or thirties with Graves' ophthalmopathy. Sequencing input: blood. The chain is built from TRBV28 and TRBJ2-7; 9 bases are shared with TRBD1. CDR3: CASSGRDRATYEQYF. The CDR3 DNA reads TGTGCCAGCAGTGGCCGGGACAGGGCCACCTACGAGCAGTACTTC.